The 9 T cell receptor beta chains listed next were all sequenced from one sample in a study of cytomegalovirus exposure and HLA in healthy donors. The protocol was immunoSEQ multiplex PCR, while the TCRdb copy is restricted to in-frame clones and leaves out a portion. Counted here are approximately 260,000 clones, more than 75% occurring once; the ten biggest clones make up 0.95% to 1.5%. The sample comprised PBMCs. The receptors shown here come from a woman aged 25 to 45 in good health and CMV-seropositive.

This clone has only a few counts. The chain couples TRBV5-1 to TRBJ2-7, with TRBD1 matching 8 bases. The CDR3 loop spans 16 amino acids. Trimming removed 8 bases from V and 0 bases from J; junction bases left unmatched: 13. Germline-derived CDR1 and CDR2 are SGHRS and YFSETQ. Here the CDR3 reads CASTSTGAVSSYEQYF. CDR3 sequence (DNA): TGCGCCAGTACCTCGACAGGGGCAGTTAGCTCCTACGAGCAGTACTTC.

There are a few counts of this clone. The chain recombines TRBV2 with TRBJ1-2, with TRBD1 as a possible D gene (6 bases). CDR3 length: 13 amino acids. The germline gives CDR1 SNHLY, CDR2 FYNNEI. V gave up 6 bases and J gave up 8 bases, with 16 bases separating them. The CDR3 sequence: CASSGHTGRGYTF. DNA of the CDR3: TGTGCCAGCAGCGGACACACAGGGAGAGGCTACACCTTC.

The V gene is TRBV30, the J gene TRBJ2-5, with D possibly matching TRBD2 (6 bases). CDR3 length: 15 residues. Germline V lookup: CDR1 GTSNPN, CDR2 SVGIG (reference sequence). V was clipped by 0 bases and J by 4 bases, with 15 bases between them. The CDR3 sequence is CAWSVSGGAGETQYF. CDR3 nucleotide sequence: TGTGCCTGGAGTGTATCGGGCGGGGCCGGAGAGACCCAGTACTTC.

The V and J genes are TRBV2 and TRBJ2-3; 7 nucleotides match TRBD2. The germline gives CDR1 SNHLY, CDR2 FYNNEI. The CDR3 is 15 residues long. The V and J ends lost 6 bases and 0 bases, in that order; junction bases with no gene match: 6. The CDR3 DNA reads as TGTGCCAGCAGCCCCGGGACTATGAGCACAGATACGCAGTATTTT. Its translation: CASSPGTMSTDTQYF.

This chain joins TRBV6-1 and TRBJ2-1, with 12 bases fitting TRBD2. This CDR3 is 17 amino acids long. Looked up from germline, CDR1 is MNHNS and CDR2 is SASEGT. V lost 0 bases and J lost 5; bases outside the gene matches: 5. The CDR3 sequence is CASSEARTSGNNNEQFF. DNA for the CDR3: TGTGCCAGCAGTGAAGCGAGGACTAGCGGGAATAACAATGAGCAGTTCTTC.

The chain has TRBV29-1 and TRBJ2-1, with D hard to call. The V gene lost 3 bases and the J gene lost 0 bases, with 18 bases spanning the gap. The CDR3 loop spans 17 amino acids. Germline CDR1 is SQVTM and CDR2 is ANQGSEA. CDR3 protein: CSVDYSRSYSSYNEQFF. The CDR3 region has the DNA TGCAGCGTTGATTATTCTAGGTCTTATTCCTCCTACAATGAGCAGTTCTTC.

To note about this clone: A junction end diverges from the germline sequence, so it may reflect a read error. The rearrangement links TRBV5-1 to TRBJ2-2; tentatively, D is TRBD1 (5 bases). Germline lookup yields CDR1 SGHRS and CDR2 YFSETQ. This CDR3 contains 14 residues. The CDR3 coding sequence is TGCGCCAGCAGTTTGGGGCAGATCACCGGGGAGCTGTTTTTT. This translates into CASSLGQITGELFF.

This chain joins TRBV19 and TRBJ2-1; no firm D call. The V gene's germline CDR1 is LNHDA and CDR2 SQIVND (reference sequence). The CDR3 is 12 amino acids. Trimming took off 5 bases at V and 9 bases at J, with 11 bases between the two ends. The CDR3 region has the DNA TGTGCCAGTAGTTTCGTAGTCGGTGAGCAGTTCTTC. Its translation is CASSFVVGEQFF.

The CDR3 DNA reads TGCGCCAGCAGAGCGGGAACCTTTGGAGGTTCTGAAGCTTTCTTT. Translation: CASRAGTFGGSEAFF. J is TRBJ1-1 and V is TRBV5-1, with D uncertain. The CDR3 runs 15 residues. Trimming took 5 bases from V and 6 from J, leaving 20 bases between them. The V gene's germline CDR1 is SGHRS and CDR2 YFSETQ. The complete variable domain, with remaining parts taken from reference TRBV5-1 and TRBJ1-1, reads KAGVTQTPRYLIKTRGQQVTLSCSPISGHRSVSWYQQTPGQGLQFLFEYFSETQRNKGNFPGRFSGRQFSNSRSEMNVSTLELGDSALYLCASRAGTFGGSEAFFGQGTRLTVV.